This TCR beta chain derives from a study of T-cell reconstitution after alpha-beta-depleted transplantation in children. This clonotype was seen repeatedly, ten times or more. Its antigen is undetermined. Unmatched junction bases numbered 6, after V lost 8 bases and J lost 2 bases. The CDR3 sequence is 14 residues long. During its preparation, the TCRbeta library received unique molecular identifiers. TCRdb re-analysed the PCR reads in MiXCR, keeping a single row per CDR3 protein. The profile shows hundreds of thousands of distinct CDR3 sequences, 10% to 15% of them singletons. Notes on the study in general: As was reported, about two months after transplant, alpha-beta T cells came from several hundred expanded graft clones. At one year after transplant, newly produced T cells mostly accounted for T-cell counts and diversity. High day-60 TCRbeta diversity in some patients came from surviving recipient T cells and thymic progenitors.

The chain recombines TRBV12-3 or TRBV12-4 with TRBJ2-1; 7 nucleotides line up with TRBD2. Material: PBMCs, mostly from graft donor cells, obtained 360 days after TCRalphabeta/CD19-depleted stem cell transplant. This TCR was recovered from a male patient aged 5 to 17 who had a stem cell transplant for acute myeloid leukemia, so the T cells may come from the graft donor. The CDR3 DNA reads TGTGCCAGCGGCGCGCTAGCGGCCTACAATGAGCAGTTCTTC. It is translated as CASGALAAYNEQFF.